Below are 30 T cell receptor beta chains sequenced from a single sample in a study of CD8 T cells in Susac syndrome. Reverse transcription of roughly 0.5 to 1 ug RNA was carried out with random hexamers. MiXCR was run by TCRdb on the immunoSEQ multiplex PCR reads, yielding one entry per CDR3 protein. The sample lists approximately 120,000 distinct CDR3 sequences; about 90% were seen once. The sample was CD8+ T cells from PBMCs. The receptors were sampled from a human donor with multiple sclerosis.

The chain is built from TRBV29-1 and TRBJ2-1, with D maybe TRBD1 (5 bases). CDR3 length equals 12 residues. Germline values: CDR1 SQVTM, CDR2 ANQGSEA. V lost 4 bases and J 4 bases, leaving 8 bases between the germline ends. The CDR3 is CSVGGGYNEQFF. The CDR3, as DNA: TGCAGCGTTGGGGGCGGTTACAATGAGCAGTTCTTC.

CDR3 residues: CASRGGTHTTGELFF. CDR3 in DNA: TGTGCCAGCAGAGGTGGGACCCATACTACCGGGGAGCTGTTTTTT. The chain recombines TRBV6-1 with TRBJ2-2; either TRBD1 or TRBD2 may fit D (5 bases each). Germline CDR1 is MNHNS and CDR2 is SASEGT. The ends were cut back, 6 bases at V and 5 bases at J, with 16 bases in the middle. This CDR3 region has 15 residues.

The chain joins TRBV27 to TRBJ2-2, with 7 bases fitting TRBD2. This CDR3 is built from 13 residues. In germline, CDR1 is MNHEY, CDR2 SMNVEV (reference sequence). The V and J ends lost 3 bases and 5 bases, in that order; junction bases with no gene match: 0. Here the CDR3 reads CASSFGGTGELFF. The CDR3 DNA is TGTGCCAGCAGTTTCGGGGGGACCGGGGAGCTGTTTTTT.

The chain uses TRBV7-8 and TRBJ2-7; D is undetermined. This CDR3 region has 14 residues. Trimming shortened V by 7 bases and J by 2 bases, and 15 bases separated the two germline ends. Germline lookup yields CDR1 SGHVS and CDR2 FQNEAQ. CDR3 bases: TGTGCCAGCACCCCTGAGGACGCGGCCTACGAGCAGTACTTC. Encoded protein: CASTPEDAAYEQYF.

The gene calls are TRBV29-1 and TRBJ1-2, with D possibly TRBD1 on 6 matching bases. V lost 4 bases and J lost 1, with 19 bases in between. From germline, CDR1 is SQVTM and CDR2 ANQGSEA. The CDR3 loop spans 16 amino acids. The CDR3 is CSVGRDTASDNYGYTF. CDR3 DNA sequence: TGCAGCGTTGGACGGGACACCGCTTCGGATAACTATGGCTACACCTTC. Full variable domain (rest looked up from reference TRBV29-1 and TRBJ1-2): SAVISQKPSRDICQRGTSLTIQCQVDSQVTMMFWYRQQPGQSLTLIATANQGSEATYESGFVIDKFPISRPNLTFSTLTVSNMSPEDSSIYLCSVGRDTASDNYGYTFGSGTRLTVV.

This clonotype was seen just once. The DNA for the CDR3 is TGTGCCAGCAGGCTAGCGGGAGATTATTACAATGAGCAGTTCTTC. Its protein product is CASRLAGDYYNEQFF. V usage is TRBV7-9 and J usage is TRBJ2-1; 10 bases map to TRBD2. Germline CDR1 and CDR2: SEHNR and FQNEAQ (reference sequence). The V gene end was trimmed by 6 bases and the J gene end by 4 bases; junction bases not matched to a gene: 6. The CDR3 has 15 residues.

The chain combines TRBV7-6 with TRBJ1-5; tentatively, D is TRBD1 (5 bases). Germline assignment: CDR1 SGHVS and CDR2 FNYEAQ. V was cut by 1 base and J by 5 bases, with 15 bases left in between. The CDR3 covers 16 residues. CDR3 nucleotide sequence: TGTGCCAGCAGCTTAGGGGCCCCAGGGCTTTATCAGCCCCAGCATTTT. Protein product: CASSLGAPGLYQPQHF.

CDR3 sequence (DNA): TGTGCCTGGAGTCCCGGGACGGGGAACTATGGCTACACCTTC. Translating it yields CAWSPGTGNYGYTF. The chain joins TRBV30 to TRBJ1-2, with a weak D call TRBD1 (5 bases). V shed 2 bases and J shed 2 bases, with 12 bases lying between them. There are 14 residues in the CDR3. CDR1 is GTSNPN, CDR2 SVGIG, per germline (reference sequence). The variable domain in full, completed from reference TRBV30 and TRBJ1-2, reads SQTIHQWPATLVQPVGSPLSLECTVEGTSNPNLYWYRQAAGRGLQLLFYSVGIGQISSEVPQNLSASRPQDRQFILSSKKLLLSDSGFYLCAWSPGTGNYGYTFGSGTRLTVV.

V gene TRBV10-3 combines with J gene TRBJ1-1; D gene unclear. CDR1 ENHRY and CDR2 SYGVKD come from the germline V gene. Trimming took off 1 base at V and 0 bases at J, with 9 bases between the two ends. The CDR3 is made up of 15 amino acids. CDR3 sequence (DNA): TGTGCCATCAGTGAGTTTGCAGACATGAACACTGAAGCTTTCTTT. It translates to CAISEFADMNTEAFF.

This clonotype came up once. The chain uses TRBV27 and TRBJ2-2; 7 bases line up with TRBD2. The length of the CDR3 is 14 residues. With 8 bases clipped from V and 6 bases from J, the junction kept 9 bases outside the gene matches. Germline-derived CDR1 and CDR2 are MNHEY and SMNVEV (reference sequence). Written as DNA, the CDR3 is TGTGCCAGCCGGCCCGGGAGGCGGGCCGGGGAGCTGTTTTTT. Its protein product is CASRPGRRAGELFF.

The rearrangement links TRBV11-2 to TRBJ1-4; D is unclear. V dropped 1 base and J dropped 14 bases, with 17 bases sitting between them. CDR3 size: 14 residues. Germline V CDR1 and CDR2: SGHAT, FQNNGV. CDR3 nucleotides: TGTGCCAGCAGCTTAGGGACGGCTAATGTCGGGCTGTTTTTT. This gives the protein CASSLGTANVGLFF.

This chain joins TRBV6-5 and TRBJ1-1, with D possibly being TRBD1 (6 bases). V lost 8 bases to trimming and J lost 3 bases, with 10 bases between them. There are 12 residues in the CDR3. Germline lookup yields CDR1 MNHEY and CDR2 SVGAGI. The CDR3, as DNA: TGTGCCAGCGAGGGGGACGACACTGAAGCTTTCTTT. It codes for CASEGDDTEAFF.

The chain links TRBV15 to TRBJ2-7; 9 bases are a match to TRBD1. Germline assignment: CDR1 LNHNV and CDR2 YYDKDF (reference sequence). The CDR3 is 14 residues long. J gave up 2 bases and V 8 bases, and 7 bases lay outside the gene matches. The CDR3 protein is CATAPGQGPYEQYF. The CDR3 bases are TGTGCCACCGCCCCGGGACAGGGCCCCTACGAGCAGTACTTC.

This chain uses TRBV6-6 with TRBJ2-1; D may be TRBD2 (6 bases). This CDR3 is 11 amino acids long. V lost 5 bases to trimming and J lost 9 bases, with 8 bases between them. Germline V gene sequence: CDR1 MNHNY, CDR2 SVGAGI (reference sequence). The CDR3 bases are TGTGCCAGCAGTCACGGGGGTGAGCAGTTCTTC. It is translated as CASSHGGEQFF.

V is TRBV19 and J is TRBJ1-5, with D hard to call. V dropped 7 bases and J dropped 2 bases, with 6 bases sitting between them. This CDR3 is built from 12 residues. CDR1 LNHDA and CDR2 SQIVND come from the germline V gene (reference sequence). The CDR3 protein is CASKAGNQPQHF. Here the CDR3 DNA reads TGTGCCAGTAAGGCAGGCAATCAGCCCCAGCATTTT.

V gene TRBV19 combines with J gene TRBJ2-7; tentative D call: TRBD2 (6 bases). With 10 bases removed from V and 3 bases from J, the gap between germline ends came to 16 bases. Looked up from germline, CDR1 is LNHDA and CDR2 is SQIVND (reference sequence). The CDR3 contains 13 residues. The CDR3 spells CATAIGGSYEQYF. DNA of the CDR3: TGTGCCACCGCAATCGGGGGAAGCTACGAGCAGTACTTC.

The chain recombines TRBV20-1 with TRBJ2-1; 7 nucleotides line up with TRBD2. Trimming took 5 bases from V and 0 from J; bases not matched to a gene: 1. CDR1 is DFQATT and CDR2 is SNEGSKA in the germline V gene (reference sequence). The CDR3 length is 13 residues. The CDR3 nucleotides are TGCAGTGCTCCGGGGGGCTCCTACAATGAGCAGTTCTTC. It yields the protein CSAPGGSYNEQFF.

The CDR3 DNA reads TGTGCCAGCAGCTCAGGGCAGGGGAGGAACACTGAAGCTTTCTTT. It codes for CASSSGQGRNTEAFF. The chain recombines TRBV5-4 with TRBJ1-1; the D gene is possibly TRBD1 (6 bases). CDR3 length: 15 residues. Germline CDR1 and CDR2: SGHNT and YYREEE (reference sequence). V lost 3 bases and J lost 1, with 13 bases in between.

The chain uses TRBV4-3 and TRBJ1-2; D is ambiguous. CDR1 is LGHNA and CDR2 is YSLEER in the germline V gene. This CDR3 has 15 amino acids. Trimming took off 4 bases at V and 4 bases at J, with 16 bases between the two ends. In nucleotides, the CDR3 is TGCGCCAGCAGCCCGAACAGACTCGTGGGCTATGGCTACACCTTC. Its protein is CASSPNRLVGYGYTF.

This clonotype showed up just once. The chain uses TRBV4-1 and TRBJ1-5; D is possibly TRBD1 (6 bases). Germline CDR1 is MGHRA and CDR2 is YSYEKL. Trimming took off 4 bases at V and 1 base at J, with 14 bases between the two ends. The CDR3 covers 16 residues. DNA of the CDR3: TGCGCCAGCAGCCCTTCCGGGACACCCAGCAATCAGCCCCAGCATTTT. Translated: CASSPSGTPSNQPQHF.

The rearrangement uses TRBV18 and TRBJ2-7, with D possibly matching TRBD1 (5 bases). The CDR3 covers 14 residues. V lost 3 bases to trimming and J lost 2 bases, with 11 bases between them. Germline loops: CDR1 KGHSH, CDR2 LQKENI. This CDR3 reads CASSPETEAYEQYF. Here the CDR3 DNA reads TGTGCCAGCTCACCTGAGACAGAAGCCTACGAGCAGTACTTC.

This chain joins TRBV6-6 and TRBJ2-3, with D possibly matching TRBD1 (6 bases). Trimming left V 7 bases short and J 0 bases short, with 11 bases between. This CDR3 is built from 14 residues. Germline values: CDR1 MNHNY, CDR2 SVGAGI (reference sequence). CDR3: CASKRGGSTDTQYF. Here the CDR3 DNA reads TGTGCCAGCAAAAGAGGGGGTAGCACAGATACGCAGTATTTT.

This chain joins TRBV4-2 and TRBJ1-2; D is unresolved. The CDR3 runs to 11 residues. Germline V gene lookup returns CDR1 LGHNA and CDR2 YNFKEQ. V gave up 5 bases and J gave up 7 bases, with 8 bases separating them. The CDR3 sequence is CASSFMTGYTF. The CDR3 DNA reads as TGTGCCAGCAGCTTCATGACTGGCTACACCTTC.

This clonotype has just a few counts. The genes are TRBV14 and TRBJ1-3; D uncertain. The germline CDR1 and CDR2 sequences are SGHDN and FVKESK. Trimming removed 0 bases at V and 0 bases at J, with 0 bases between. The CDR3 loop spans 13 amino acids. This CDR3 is CASSQDSGNTIYF. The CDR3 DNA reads TGTGCCAGCAGCCAAGACTCTGGAAACACCATATATTTT.

CDR3 DNA sequence: TGTGCCAGTAGTCCCGGGACAAACTACGAGCAGTACTTC. It codes for CASSPGTNYEQYF. This chain joins TRBV19 and TRBJ2-7, with D maybe TRBD1 (6 bases). There are 13 residues in the CDR3. Germline assignment: CDR1 LNHDA and CDR2 SQIVND (reference sequence). The V and J ends lost 5 bases and 3 bases respectively, with 11 bases between them.

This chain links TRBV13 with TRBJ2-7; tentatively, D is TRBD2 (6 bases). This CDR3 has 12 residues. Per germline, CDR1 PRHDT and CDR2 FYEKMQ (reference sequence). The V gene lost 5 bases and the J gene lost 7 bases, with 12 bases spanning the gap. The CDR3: CASSLSGGEQYF. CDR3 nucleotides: TGTGCCAGCAGCCTTTCCGGAGGGGAGCAGTACTTC.

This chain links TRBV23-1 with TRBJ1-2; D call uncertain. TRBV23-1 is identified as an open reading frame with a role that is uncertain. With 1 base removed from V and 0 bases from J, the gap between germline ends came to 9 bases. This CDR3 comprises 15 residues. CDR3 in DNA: TGCGCCAGCAGTCAATACAGACAACCTAACTATGGCTACACCTTC. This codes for CASSQYRQPNYGYTF.

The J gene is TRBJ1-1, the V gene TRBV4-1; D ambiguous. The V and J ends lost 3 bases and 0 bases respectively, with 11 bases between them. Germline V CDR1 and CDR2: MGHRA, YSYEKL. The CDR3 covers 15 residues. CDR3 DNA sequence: TGCGCCAGCAGCCAGGTTGACCTGCTGAACACTGAAGCTTTCTTT. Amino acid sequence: CASSQVDLLNTEAFF.

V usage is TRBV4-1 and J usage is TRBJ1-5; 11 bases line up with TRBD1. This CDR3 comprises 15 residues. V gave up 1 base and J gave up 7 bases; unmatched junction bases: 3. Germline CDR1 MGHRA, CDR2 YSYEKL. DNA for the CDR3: TGCGCCAGCAGCCAAGTGGGACAGGGGGTCCAGCCCCAGCATTTT. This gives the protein CASSQVGQGVQPQHF.

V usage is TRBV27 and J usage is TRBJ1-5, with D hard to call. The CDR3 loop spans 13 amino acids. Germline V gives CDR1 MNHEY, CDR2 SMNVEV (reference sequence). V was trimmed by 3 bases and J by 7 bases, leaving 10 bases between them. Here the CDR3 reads CASSFDLTQPQHF. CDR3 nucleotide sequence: TGTGCCAGCAGTTTCGACCTTACGCAGCCCCAGCATTTT.